This is a list of T cell receptor beta chains from one sample in a study of tumor-infiltrating lymphocytes in primary liver carcinoma. MiXCR, applied by TCRdb to the multiplex PCR reads, yields one record per CDR3 protein. The table lists about 210,000 distinct CDR3 sequences, 65% of them singletons. Input material: peripheral blood. Receptors were obtained from an older woman with primary liver carcinoma and hepatitis B virus infection. The CDR3 runs from the conserved cysteine through the conserved F or W. D genes are given only for firm matches. Size values are once, few and many counts, or a class for expanded clones, and some rows have none.

abundance: many
d_gene: TRBD2
v_gene: TRBV27
j_gene: TRBJ2-5
len: 15
CDR3aa: CASSRRLAGGETQYF

abundance: -
d_gene: -
v_gene: TRBV11-2
j_gene: TRBJ2-1
len: 18
CDR3aa: CASSSLTPTGSSYNGQFF

abundance: many
d_gene: -
v_gene: TRBV12-3/TRBV12-4
j_gene: TRBJ2-7
len: 14
CDR3aa: CASSLGLLTYEQYF

abundance: -
d_gene: TRBD1
v_gene: TRBV29-1
j_gene: TRBJ1-5
len: 16
CDR3aa: CSVINGRTGRNQPQHF

abundance: -
d_gene: TRBD1
v_gene: TRBV28
j_gene: TRBJ1-2
len: 15
CDR3aa: CASGLSGGRSYGYTF

abundance: -
d_gene: TRBD1
v_gene: TRBV11-2
j_gene: TRBJ1-1
len: 17
CDR3aa: CASGPLDRALGNTEAFF

abundance: -
d_gene: TRBD1
v_gene: TRBV6-6
j_gene: TRBJ2-3
len: 15
CDR3aa: CASSPRDRGSDTQYF

abundance: once
d_gene: TRBD1
v_gene: TRBV11-2
j_gene: TRBJ2-3
len: 14
CDR3aa: CANSSDRRTDTKYF

abundance: -
d_gene: TRBD2
v_gene: TRBV28
j_gene: TRBJ2-7
len: 16
CDR3aa: CASSYRLAGRFYEQYF

abundance: many
d_gene: -
v_gene: TRBV5-5
j_gene: TRBJ2-3
len: 14
CDR3aa: CASSLTGSTDTQYF

abundance: -
d_gene: -
v_gene: TRBV28
j_gene: TRBJ2-2
len: 17
CDR3aa: CASSLQGTCPLTGELFF

abundance: once
d_gene: -
v_gene: TRBV11-1
j_gene: TRBJ2-3
len: 14
CDR3aa: CASSLSRGADTQYF

abundance: many
d_gene: -
v_gene: TRBV29-1
j_gene: TRBJ2-1
len: 11
CDR3aa: CSVEGGREQFF

abundance: few
d_gene: -
v_gene: TRBV24-1
j_gene: TRBJ2-1
len: 16
CDR3aa: CATSDHSGSSYNEQFF

abundance: many
d_gene: -
v_gene: TRBV5-5
j_gene: TRBJ1-1
len: 14
CDR3aa: CASSSPGVNTEAFF

abundance: -
d_gene: -
v_gene: TRBV7-9
j_gene: TRBJ2-2
len: 14
CDR3aa: CASRRASNTGERFF

abundance: -
d_gene: TRBD2
v_gene: TRBV5-5
j_gene: TRBJ2-3
len: 15
CDR3aa: CASSTLAGGPDTQYF

abundance: -
d_gene: -
v_gene: TRBV11-3
j_gene: TRBJ2-1
len: 17
CDR3aa: CASSTLGGVSSYNEQFF

abundance: -
d_gene: -
v_gene: TRBV24-1
j_gene: TRBJ2-7
len: 13
CDR3aa: CATSARDNNEQYF

abundance: few
d_gene: -
v_gene: TRBV28
j_gene: TRBJ2-1
len: 15
CDR3aa: CASSTRGRGGNEQFF

abundance: -
d_gene: -
v_gene: TRBV11-3
j_gene: TRBJ2-6
len: 15
CDR3aa: CACSSRHSGANVLTF

abundance: -
d_gene: -
v_gene: TRBV29-1
j_gene: TRBJ1-1
len: 11
CDR3aa: CSARAGPEAFF

abundance: many
d_gene: TRBD1
v_gene: TRBV4-1
j_gene: TRBJ1-5
len: 17
CDR3aa: CASSPAGTGGFNQPQHF

abundance: -
d_gene: TRBD2
v_gene: TRBV28
j_gene: TRBJ2-1
len: 15
CDR3aa: CASRQKREGLNEQFF

abundance: -
d_gene: TRBD1
v_gene: TRBV5-1
j_gene: TRBJ2-6
len: 16
CDR3aa: CASSRTGHSGANILTF

abundance: -
d_gene: TRBD1
v_gene: TRBV5-1
j_gene: TRBJ2-7
len: 15
CDR3aa: CASSLRLGGQGEQYF

abundance: -
d_gene: -
v_gene: TRBV11-2
j_gene: TRBJ2-7
len: 14
CDR3aa: CASSLGIGTNEQYF

abundance: -
d_gene: TRBD1
v_gene: TRBV28
j_gene: TRBJ2-3
len: 15
CDR3aa: CASSSPGQRTDTQYF

abundance: -
d_gene: -
v_gene: TRBV6-2/TRBV6-3
j_gene: TRBJ1-2
len: 16
CDR3aa: CASGYDLVRVNYGYTF

abundance: -
d_gene: -
v_gene: TRBV28
j_gene: TRBJ2-5
len: 14
CDR3aa: CASSLTGMSETQYF

abundance: -
d_gene: -
v_gene: TRBV7-9
j_gene: TRBJ2-7
len: 12
CDR3aa: CASNHTPGEQYF

abundance: many
d_gene: -
v_gene: TRBV10-1
j_gene: TRBJ1-4
len: 14
CDR3aa: CASSSRTANEKLFF

abundance: -
d_gene: TRBD1
v_gene: TRBV5-6
j_gene: TRBJ1-2
len: 16
CDR3aa: CASSFDRVSANYGYTF

abundance: -
d_gene: TRBD2
v_gene: TRBV5-6
j_gene: TRBJ2-5
len: 15
CDR3aa: CASSFWLAGGKTQYF

abundance: many
d_gene: TRBD1
v_gene: TRBV4-2
j_gene: TRBJ1-1
len: 15
CDR3aa: CASSITGTGGPEAFF

abundance: -
d_gene: TRBD1
v_gene: TRBV5-8
j_gene: TRBJ2-7
len: 15
CDR3aa: CASNLVGQGAYEQYF

abundance: many
d_gene: TRBD1
v_gene: TRBV5-5
j_gene: TRBJ2-7
len: 14
CDR3aa: CASSSRTGSYEQYF